Listed below are T cell receptor beta chains from one sample, sequenced in a study of blood T cell repertoires in COVID-19. Repertoires were generated with immunoSEQ multiplex PCR, while TCRdb's copy carries only in-frame clones and drops some. The table shows 170,000 or so clones, with 89% occurring only once. The specimen sequenced was peripheral blood. Every receptor here comes from a man between 18 and 29 years old who had recovered from COVID-19. The CDR3 runs from the conserved cysteine through the conserved F or W. D genes are given only for firm matches. Size tells how often a clone was seen (once, few, many) or the class of an expanded clone, and some rows leave it out.

>TRBJ2-2|TRBV3-1/TRBV3-2|-|-
TGTGCCAGCAGCCTAAGTCGGACCGGGGAGCTGTTTTTT
CASSLSRTGELFF
>TRBJ2-7|TRBV19|TRBD1|-
TGTGCCAGTAGCCGGACAGGGTTCAACGAGCAGTACTTC
CASSRTGFNEQYF
>TRBJ2-1|TRBV20-1|TRBD2|-
TGCAGTGCTAGTACATTAGCGGGGGGGGTGTTCTTC
CSASTLAGGVFF
>TRBJ1-1|TRBV10-3|-|-
TGTGCCATCAGCATTACAGGGCCGAACACTGAAGCTTTCTTT
CAISITGPNTEAFF
>TRBJ1-2|TRBV28|-|-
TGTGCCAGCAGTCCACAGGGCTATGGCTACACCTTC
CASSPQGYGYTF
>TRBJ1-4|TRBV7-2|-|-
TGTGCCAGCAGCTTAGGCGGAACACACACTGGGAAACTGTTTTTT
CASSLGGTHTGKLFF
>TRBJ2-2|TRBV10-3|-|-
TGTGCCTCCCGCGGTAGCGACACCGGGGAGCTGTTTTTT
CASRGSDTGELFF
>TRBJ2-5|TRBV7-9|-|-
TGTGCCAGCAGCTTTCAAAAAGGGGCCCCAGGTCAAGAGACCCAGTACTTC
CASSFQKGAPGQETQYF
>TRBJ1-5|TRBV10-3|TRBD1|-
TGTGCCATCAGTGGGGGGCAGGGGGGAAGCAATCAGCCCCAGCATTTT
CAISGGQGGSNQPQHF
>TRBJ1-1|TRBV2|TRBD1|-
TGTGCCAGCAGTGGGGACAGGGGTGGAGGGGCTGAAGCTTTCTTT
CASSGDRGGGAEAFF
>TRBJ1-1|TRBV7-2|-|-
TGTGCCAGCACCCGGGAGTCCGACACTGAAGCTTTCTTT
CASTRESDTEAFF
>TRBJ2-2|TRBV19|-|-
TGTGCCAGTAGTCTCGACAGGTCGAACACCGGGGAGCTGTTTTTT
CASSLDRSNTGELFF
>TRBJ2-5|TRBV4-2|-|once
TGTGCCAGCAGCCAAGAGTGGAGGAGGGAAGAGACCCAGTACTTC
CASSQEWRREETQYF
>TRBJ1-1|TRBV19|-|-
TGTGCCAGTAGTCTGATCCGGCAGGGAGGGATCACTGAAGCTTTCTTT
CASSLIRQGGITEAFF
>TRBJ1-2|TRBV14|-|-
TGTGCCAGCAGCCAATCTTACCAGGGGAGTGGCTACACCTTC
CASSQSYQGSGYTF
>TRBJ2-3|TRBV9|TRBD2|few
TGTGCCAGCAGCATTTCGCCACTAGCGGGAGTTGAGGATACGCAGTATTTT
CASSISPLAGVEDTQYF